This T cell receptor beta chain was documented in a study of Graves' ophthalmopathy and Graves' hyperthyroidism. Study at large: Peripheral blood sampling preceded any treatment and occurred at initial diagnosis. Study-wide points: The authors also found most expanded thyroid clonotypes above 0.001 frequency in blood.

With 5 bases clipped from V and 0 bases from J, the junction kept 3 bases outside the gene matches. There are 14 residues in the CDR3. Lactation, pregnancy, uncontrolled infections and other autoimmune diseases were all grounds for excluding patients. CDR3 regions of TCR beta were amplified from RNA transcripts. An initial RT-PCR round employing HTBI primers preceded a second-round multiplex PCR. TCRdb passed the multiplex PCR reads through MiXCR, listing each CDR3 protein once. Here the sample spans about 420,000 distinct CDR3 sequences, 20% to 25% being singletons. By sample share, this clonotype is medium-sized. Its antigen is unknown.

The rearrangement uses TRBV12-3 or TRBV12-4 and TRBJ1-1; 7 nucleotides align to TRBD1. The source of this sequence is a woman younger than 30 with stable Graves' hyperthyroidism. Sequenced input: peripheral blood. The CDR3 sequence is CASSQGQMNTEAFF. DNA of the CDR3: TGTGCCAGCAGTCAGGGACAGATGAACACTGAAGCTTTCTTT.